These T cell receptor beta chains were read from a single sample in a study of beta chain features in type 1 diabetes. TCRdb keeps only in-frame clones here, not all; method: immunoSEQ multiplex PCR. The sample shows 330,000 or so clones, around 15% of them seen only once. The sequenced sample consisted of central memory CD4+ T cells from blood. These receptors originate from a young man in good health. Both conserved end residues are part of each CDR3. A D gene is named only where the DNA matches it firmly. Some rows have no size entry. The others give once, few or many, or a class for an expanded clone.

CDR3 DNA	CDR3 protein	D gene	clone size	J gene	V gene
TGCGCCAGCAGTGAAGGCCCTGGCGGGACGCAGTATTTT	CASSEGPGGTQYF	NA	few	TRBJ2-3	TRBV10-1
TGTGCCAGCAGCCCCGACTGGGTGGGAGCTATAGATACGCAGTATTTT	CASSPDWVGAIDTQYF	NA	NA	TRBJ2-3	TRBV11-3
TGTGCCATCAGCGACGGGAACAATCAGCCCCAGCATTTT	CAISDGNNQPQHF	NA	many	TRBJ1-5	TRBV10-3
TGCAGCGGAGAGGGGACAGGGGGCGGCCCGGCCCAGTACTTC	CSGEGTGGGPAQYF	TRBD1	few	TRBJ2-5	TRBV29-1
TGTGCCACCAGCAGAAAGGGACAGGGGGCCAACACCGGGGAGCTGTTTTTT	CATSRKGQGANTGELFF	TRBD1	few	TRBJ2-2	TRBV15
TGCAGCGTTGAAAGGGACAGTCTGCCCCCGCAGTATTTT	CSVERDSLPPQYF	TRBD1	few	TRBJ2-3	TRBV29-1
TGCAGCGTTGCTCGGTCCGTGAGCACAGATACGCAGTATTTT	CSVARSVSTDTQYF	NA	NA	TRBJ2-3	TRBV29-1
TGTGCCAGCAGCTTTATCTTTTCACCCCTCCACTTT	CASSFIFSPLHF	NA	once	TRBJ1-6	TRBV11-2
TGTGCCAGCAGCTACCGGGCTTCAGAAGAACGTACCTTC	CASSYRASEERTF	NA	few	TRBJ1-2	TRBV7-3
TGTGCCAGCAGTACAGGGTTTACGACCGGGGAGCTGTTTTTT	CASSTGFTTGELFF	NA	NA	TRBJ2-2	TRBV6-5
TGTGCCAGCAGCTTAGAGGTAGGCCGCTCGTTCTTC	CASSLEVGRSFF	NA	NA	TRBJ2-1	TRBV11-3
TGTGCCAGCTCCCTGGGGTGGGCCGGGGATCAGCCCCAGCATTTT	CASSLGWAGDQPQHF	NA	few	TRBJ1-5	TRBV19
TGCGCCAGCAGTCAACCCCTGACAGGGAGAAACACAGATACGCAGTATTTT	CASSQPLTGRNTDTQYF	TRBD1	few	TRBJ2-3	TRBV23-1
TGTGCCAGCAGCCAGGTAGGGACGATGAACACTGAAGCTTTCTTT	CASSQVGTMNTEAFF	NA	NA	TRBJ1-1	TRBV5-4